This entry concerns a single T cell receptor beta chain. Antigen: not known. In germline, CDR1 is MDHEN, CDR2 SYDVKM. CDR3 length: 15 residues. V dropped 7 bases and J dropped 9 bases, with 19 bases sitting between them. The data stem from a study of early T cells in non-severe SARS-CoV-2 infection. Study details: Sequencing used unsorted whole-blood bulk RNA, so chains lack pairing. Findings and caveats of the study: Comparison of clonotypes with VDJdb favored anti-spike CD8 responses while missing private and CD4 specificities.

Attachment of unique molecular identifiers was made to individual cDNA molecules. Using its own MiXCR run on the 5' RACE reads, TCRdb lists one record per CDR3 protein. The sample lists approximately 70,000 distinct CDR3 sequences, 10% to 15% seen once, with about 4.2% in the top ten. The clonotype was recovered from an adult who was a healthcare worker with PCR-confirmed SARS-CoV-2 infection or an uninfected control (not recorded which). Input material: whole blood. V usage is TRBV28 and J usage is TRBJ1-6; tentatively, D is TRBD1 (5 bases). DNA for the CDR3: TGTGCCAGCACCCCCGGAGGGGCACTAACTTCACCCCTCCACTTT. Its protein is CASTPGGALTSPLHF.